Presented here are 6 T cell receptor beta chains from one specimen sequenced in a study of blood T cell repertoires in COVID-19. Some clones are missing from TCRdb's copy, which holds only in-frame ones; the method was immunoSEQ multiplex PCR. Of about 500,000 clones detected, roughly 89% appear once; the ten largest clones hold 7.5% to 9%. The sample comprised peripheral blood. Source of these receptors: a woman between 45 and 65 years old with COVID-19, enrolled during active disease.

The DNA for the CDR3 is TGTGCCAGCAGCTTAGTAGCGGGGTTCACAGATACGCAGTATTTT. Protein product: CASSLVAGFTDTQYF. This chain joins TRBV7-6 and TRBJ2-3; 8 nucleotides agree with TRBD2. This CDR3 has 15 amino acids. J gave up 2 bases and V 1 base, and 2 bases lay outside the gene matches. The germline gives CDR1 SGHVS, CDR2 FNYEAQ. Variable domain in full (rest from reference TRBV7-6 and TRBJ2-3): GAGVSQSPRYKVTKRGQDVALRCDPISGHVSLYWYRQALGQGPEFLTYFNYEAQQDKSGLPNDRFSAERPEGSISTLTIQRTEQRDSAMYRCASSLVAGFTDTQYFGPGTRLTVL.

This chain links TRBV2 with TRBJ2-7, with D hard to call. Germline V gene data show CDR1 as SNHLY and CDR2 as FYNNEI. This CDR3 is built from 12 residues. The germline V and J ends were trimmed by 10 bases and 0 bases, with 10 bases remaining between them. Here the CDR3 DNA reads TGTGCCATACAAATCAGCTCCTACGAGCAGTACTTC. Protein product: CAIQISSYEQYF.

This clone was seen only a few times. The gene calls are TRBV4-1 and TRBJ2-7; 8 bases align to TRBD2. Germline V gene lookup returns CDR1 MGHRA and CDR2 YSYEKL. The CDR3 consists of 17 residues. J gave up 1 base and V 0 bases, and 8 bases lay outside the gene matches. CDR3 in amino acids: CASSQEGQRGWSYEQYF. Here the CDR3 DNA reads TGCGCCAGCAGCCAAGAGGGCCAGCGGGGGTGGTCCTACGAGCAGTACTTC.

This rearrangement joins TRBV27 to TRBJ2-7, with D perhaps TRBD2 (5 bases). V was cut by 2 bases and J by 2 bases, with 10 bases left in between. The CDR3 has 14 amino acids. Germline lookup yields CDR1 MNHEY and CDR2 SMNVEV (reference sequence). In DNA, the CDR3 is TGTGCCAGCAGTTTAGGGCTAGCCACCTACGAGCAGTACTTC. The encoded protein is CASSLGLATYEQYF.

The chain is built from TRBV27 and TRBJ1-6, with D perhaps TRBD1 (5 bases). Germline lookup yields CDR1 MNHEY and CDR2 SMNVEV (reference sequence). V was shortened by 6 bases and J by 8 bases, with 23 bases between the two germline ends. CDR3 length: 17 residues. CDR3 amino acids: CASRPLHRQGRHSPLHF. The CDR3 DNA is TGTGCCAGCAGACCCCTGCACCGGCAGGGCCGGCATTCACCCCTCCACTTT.

This clone was observed many times. The V gene is TRBV4-1, the J gene TRBJ1-4; D possibly corresponds to TRBD1 (6 bases). Deletions cut 1 base from V and 8 bases from J, with 14 bases between. The CDR3 has 15 amino acids. Germline-derived CDR1 and CDR2 are MGHRA and YSYEKL. The CDR3 DNA is TGCGCCAGCAGCCAAGTCGGGACATGGGGAGAAAAACTGTTTTTT. Translated, it gives CASSQVGTWGEKLFF.